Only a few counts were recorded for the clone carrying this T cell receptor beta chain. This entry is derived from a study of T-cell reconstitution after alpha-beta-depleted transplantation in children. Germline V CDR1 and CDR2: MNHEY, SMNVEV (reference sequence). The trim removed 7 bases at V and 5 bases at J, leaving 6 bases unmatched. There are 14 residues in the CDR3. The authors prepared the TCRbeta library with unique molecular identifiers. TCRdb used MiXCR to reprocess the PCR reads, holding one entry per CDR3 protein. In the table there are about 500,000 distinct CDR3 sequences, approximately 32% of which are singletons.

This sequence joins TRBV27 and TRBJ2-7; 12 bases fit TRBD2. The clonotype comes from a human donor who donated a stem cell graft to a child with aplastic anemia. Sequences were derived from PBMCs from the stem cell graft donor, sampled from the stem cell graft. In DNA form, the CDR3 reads TGTGCCAGCAAGCCTAGCGGGAGGGCTCACGAGCAGTACTTC. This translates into CASKPSGRAHEQYF.